This TCR beta chain emerged from a study of T cells after yellow fever vaccination. Study in general: In the case of low-cell-number fractions, SMART-Seq v4 Ultra Low Input was used for preparation. Findings and caveats of the study: Researchers cautioned that FACS-sorted repertoires could harbor abundant clonotypes contaminating from the bulk population. Peaking faster, on day 5 versus 15, the secondary response was nonetheless weaker.

TCRdb ran MiXCR on the 5' RACE reads and lists one entry per CDR3 protein. The sample has approximately 27,000 distinct CDR3 sequences, less than 7% seen once. This clonotype has a count of ten or more. The CDR3 sequence is 12 residues long. With 1 base removed from V and 16 bases from J, the gap between germline ends came to 11 bases. The germline gives CDR1 SGHVS, CDR2 FQNEAQ. This receptor was taken from a young man who received the YFV17D yellow fever vaccine. This material consisted of PBMCs, either bulk or a sorted T-cell subset (CD4+, CD8+, memory, or dextramer-sorted; not recorded which), taken 15 days after the yellow fever booster vaccination. This chain joins TRBV7-8 and TRBJ1-6, with D uncertain. CDR3 DNA: TGTGCCAGCAGCTTAGAGCGCACGGGTCTCCACTTT. Amino acids: CASSLERTGLHF.